This T cell receptor (beta chain) came from a study of shared clonotypes between healthy human individuals. V shed 0 bases and J 3 bases; nucleotides not matched to a gene: 6. CDR1 LNHNV and CDR2 YYDKDF come from the germline V gene (reference sequence). CDR3 size: 17 residues. In this sample, this clone turned up once. Repertoires were generated with immunoSEQ multiplex PCR, while TCRdb's copy carries only in-frame clones and drops some. The table lists around 2,000,000 clones, just over 90% of them singletons, with roughly 1.7% in the top ten. Naive CD8 cells lacked CD45RO, underwent positive selection for CCR7 and left out terminally differentiated effector memory CD45RA+ cells.

Sequencing input: naive CD8+ T cells from PBMCs. This receptor was obtained from a young man in good health. Some clones in this sample may be carry-over from other donors' samples. The chain carries TRBV15 and TRBJ2-1, with 9 bases that match TRBD2. The CDR3 protein is CATSRDRGSGSYNEQFF. The CDR3 DNA sequence: TGTGCCACCAGCAGAGATCGGGGTAGCGGGAGCTACAATGAGCAGTTCTTC.